These 5 T cell receptor beta chains originate from one sample sequenced in a study of neurological immune-mediated disorders. A single record per CDR3 protein comes from TCRdb applying MiXCR to the 5' RACE reads. Among about 50,000 distinct CDR3 sequences listed, about 9.3% were seen once. The sequenced sample was PBMCs. The source of these receptors is a man between 65 and 85 years old with HTLV-1-associated myelopathy (HAM/TSP).

This clonotype was recorded a few times. J is TRBJ2-5 and V is TRBV5-1, with unresolved D. CDR1 and CDR2 from the germline V gene are SGHRS and YFSETQ. V was pared by 5 bases and J by 2 bases, with 10 bases between. The CDR3 loop spans 13 amino acids. For the CDR3, the DNA is TGCGCCAGCAGTTTGTCGTCTCAAGAGACCCAGTACTTC. It encodes CASSLSSQETQYF.

Within the sample, this clonotype is medium-sized (0.01 to 0.1%). V gene TRBV5-1 combines with J gene TRBJ2-1; 7 positions agree with TRBD2. V shed 3 bases and J 5 bases; nucleotides not matched to a gene: 2. The CDR3 length is 13 residues. The germline V gene encodes CDR1 SGHRS and CDR2 YFSETQ. CDR3 nucleotide sequence: TGCGCCAGCAGCTCGGGAGGCGACAATGAGCAGTTCTTC. It encodes CASSSGGDNEQFF.

The table lists this clonotype with many counts. The chain carries TRBV12-3 or TRBV12-4 and TRBJ1-6, with TRBD1 as a possible D gene (5 bases). The length of the CDR3 is 13 residues. Trimming cost V 1 base and J 11 bases, with 9 bases left between them. The CDR3 loop is CASSLEGLAPLHF. CDR3 coding DNA: TGTGCCAGCAGTTTAGAGGGGTTGGCACCCCTCCACTTT.

This clonotype was counted ten times or more. The chain recombines TRBV6-2 or TRBV6-3 with TRBJ1-6; weak D call: TRBD1 (5 bases). Looked up from germline, CDR1 is MNHEY and CDR2 is SVGEGT. This CDR3 region has 16 residues. Trimming stripped 0 bases from V and 9 bases from J, with 15 bases between. The CDR3 nucleotides are TGTGCCAGCAGTTACTCGCGAGGGAGAAGGGGTTCACCCCTCCACTTT. It codes for CASSYSRGRRGSPLHF.

This clonotype was detected ten times or more. CDR3 sequence: CASSDPPAQETQYF. The CDR3 DNA reads TGTGCCAGCAGTGACCCCCCCGCTCAAGAGACCCAGTACTTC. The chain uses TRBV25-1 and TRBJ2-5; the D is unclear. The CDR3 has 14 residues. Germline V gene data show CDR1 as MGHDK and CDR2 as SYGVNS. The V end lost 3 bases, the J end lost 2 bases, and 10 bases lay between the germline ends.